One sample yielded the 10 T cell receptor beta chains listed below, sequenced in a study of blood T cell repertoires in COVID-19. Clones were sequenced by immunoSEQ multiplex PCR, and TCRdb holds only the in-frame ones, with some missing. The sample yields 250,000 or so clones, roughly 88% seen once. The sequencing input was PBMCs or T cells enriched from blood (not recorded which). The source of these receptors is a woman aged 35 to 49 who had been exposed to COVID-19.

The V call is TRBV28, the J call TRBJ2-7; TRBD1 aligns across 7 bases. The CDR3 loop spans 14 amino acids. Trimming at V came to 2 bases and at J to 4 bases, leaving 5 bases not matched to a gene. Germline V gene sequence: CDR1 MDHEN, CDR2 SYDVKM. The DNA for the CDR3 is TGTGCCAGCAGTTTACCGGTGACAGGGTACGAGCAGTACTTC. Amino acid sequence: CASSLPVTGYEQYF.

For this clone: Germline and junction disagree at one end, which may indicate a read error. V gene TRBV5-1 combines with J gene TRBJ2-1, with D maybe TRBD1 (6 bases). The CDR3 runs to 12 residues. Germline CDR1 is SGHRS and CDR2 is YFSETQ. In DNA form, the CDR3 reads TGTGCCAGCAGCCGAACAGGGTCCGAGCAGTTCTTC. This gives the protein CASSRTGSEQFF.

The chain recombines TRBV7-8 with TRBJ1-3; 7 positions agree with TRBD1. CDR3 length: 17 amino acids. Trimming took 1 base from V and 0 from J; bases not matched to a gene: 6. In germline, CDR1 is SGHVS, CDR2 FQNEAQ. The CDR3 nucleotides are TGTGCCAGCAGCTTAGAAGGGGGCAGACCCTCTGGAAACACCATATATTTT. Translation gives CASSLEGGRPSGNTIYF.

V and J are TRBV4-3 and TRBJ1-1, with D maybe TRBD1 (5 bases). The V end was cut by 0 bases, the J end by 4 bases, with 9 bases between. This CDR3 spans 14 amino acids. Germline V CDR1 and CDR2: LGHNA, YSLEER. CDR3 nucleotides: TGCGCCAGCAGCCAAGAGAACGGGGGCACTGAAGCTTTCTTT. Translated, it gives CASSQENGGTEAFF.

The chain recombines TRBV28 with TRBJ1-2, with no clear D. There are 14 residues in the CDR3. Trimming took 3 bases from V and 3 from J, leaving 11 bases between them. Per the germline V gene, CDR1 is MDHEN and CDR2 is SYDVKM. CDR3 in amino acids: CASSFTAQHYGYTF. DNA of the CDR3: TGTGCCAGCAGTTTCACAGCACAGCACTATGGCTACACCTTC.

The J gene is TRBJ1-4, the V gene TRBV9, with D perhaps matching TRBD1 (6 bases). Trimming took off 3 bases at V and 6 bases at J, with 24 bases between the two ends. CDR1 and CDR2 (germline): SGDLS, YYNGEE. The CDR3 runs to 18 residues. CDR3 bases: TGTGCCAGCAGCGAGGGAGGGGGTAAGGGTAGAGAAGATGAAAAACTGTTTTTT. Translation: CASSEGGGKGREDEKLFF.

The gene calls are TRBV11-2 and TRBJ1-3; D unresolved. Between the trimmed V and J ends, which lost 3 bases and 1 base, there was a span of 13 bases. There are 16 residues in the CDR3. Germline values: CDR1 SGHAT, CDR2 FQNNGV. The CDR3 nucleotides read TGTGCCAGCAGCTTTAATCCGCGTTGGTCTGGAAACACCATATATTTT. Residues: CASSFNPRWSGNTIYF.

This clone was found once. The V and J genes are TRBV5-4 and TRBJ2-2; 8 nucleotides align to TRBD1. V shed 4 bases, J shed 5 bases, and the junction held 4 bases outside the gene matches. The CDR3 runs to 14 residues. Germline V gives CDR1 SGHNT, CDR2 YYREEE (reference sequence). The DNA of the CDR3 is TGTGCCAGCAGCAGACAGGGGAAGACCGGGGAGCTGTTTTTT. Protein product: CASSRQGKTGELFF.

This clone was seen a handful of times. The chain uses TRBV30 and TRBJ1-5; tentative D call: TRBD1 (5 bases). Trimming shortened V by 3 bases and J by 0 bases, and 27 bases separated the two germline ends. The CDR3 extends over 20 amino acids. Germline loops: CDR1 GTSNPN, CDR2 SVGIG (reference sequence). The DNA for the CDR3 is TGTGCCTGGAGCCAACGACCCTACGGGGGAGGTACTTATAGCAATCAGCCCCAGCATTTT. Translated, it gives CAWSQRPYGGGTYSNQPQHF.

V and J are TRBV2 and TRBJ1-2; the D gene is possibly TRBD1 (5 bases). Germline-derived CDR1 and CDR2 are SNHLY and FYNNEI. The CDR3 is 15 residues long. Trimming shortened V by 5 bases and J by 4 bases, and 17 bases separated the two germline ends. CDR3 coding DNA: TGTGCCAGCAGTAGAGGAGGGGATATAATCTATGGCTACACCTTC. This translates into CASSRGGDIIYGYTF. Together with reference TRBV2 and TRBJ1-2, the CDR3 gives the full variable domain: EPEVTQTPSHQVTQMGQEVILRCVPISNHLYFYWYRQILGQKVEFLVSFYNNEISEKSEIFDDQFSVERPDGSNFTLKIRSTKLEDSAMYFCASSRGGDIIYGYTFGSGTRLTVV.